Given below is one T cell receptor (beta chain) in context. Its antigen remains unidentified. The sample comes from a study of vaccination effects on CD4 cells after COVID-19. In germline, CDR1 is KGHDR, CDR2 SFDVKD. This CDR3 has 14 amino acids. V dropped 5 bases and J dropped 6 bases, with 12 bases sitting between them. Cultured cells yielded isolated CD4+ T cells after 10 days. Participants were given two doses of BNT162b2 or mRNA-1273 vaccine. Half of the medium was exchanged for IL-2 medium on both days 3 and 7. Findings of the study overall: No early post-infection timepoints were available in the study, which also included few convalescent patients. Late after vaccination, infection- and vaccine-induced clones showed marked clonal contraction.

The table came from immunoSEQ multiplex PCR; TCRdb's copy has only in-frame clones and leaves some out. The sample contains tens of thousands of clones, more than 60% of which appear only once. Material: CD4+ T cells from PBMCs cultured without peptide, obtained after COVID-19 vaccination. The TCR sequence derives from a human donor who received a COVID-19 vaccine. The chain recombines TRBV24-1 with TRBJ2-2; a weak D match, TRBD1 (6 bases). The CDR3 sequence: CATSVPDSPGELFF. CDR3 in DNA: TGTGCCACCAGTGTCCCGGACAGTCCCGGGGAGCTGTTTTTT.